A selection of T cell receptor beta chains follows, all from one sample in a study of OX40 agonist ivuxolimab in advanced cancers. The repertoire was sequenced with immunoSEQ multiplex PCR; TCRdb's copy has only in-frame clones and lacks some. The sample includes 60,000 or so clones, around 88% of them seen just once. The material sequenced was CD4+ or CD8+ T cells sorted from blood, taken in a trial of the OX40 agonist ivuxolimab. All receptors derive from an adult with an advanced solid tumor such as melanoma, head and neck, liver or kidney cancer. Each CDR3 is given with its conserved first and last residue. Fields, in order: CDR3 DNA, CDR3 protein, V gene, D gene, J gene, clone size. D genes are given only for firm matches. Clone size, where shown, is once, few, many, or a class for clones that have expanded.

CDR3 DNA: TGCGCCAGCAGCCAAGATCTGTGGACTAGCTATTCAGATACGCAGTATTTT
CDR3 protein: CASSQDLWTSYSDTQYF
V gene: TRBV4-3
D gene: TRBD2
J gene: TRBJ2-3
clone size: .

CDR3 DNA: TGTGCCAGCAGTTGGGACGGGGCCTACGAGCAGTACTTC
CDR3 protein: CASSWDGAYEQYF
V gene: TRBV28
D gene: .
J gene: TRBJ2-7
clone size: .

CDR3 DNA: TGTGCCAGCAGTGTCCATCCGGCGGATTCACCCCTCCACTTT
CDR3 protein: CASSVHPADSPLHF
V gene: TRBV7-3
D gene: .
J gene: TRBJ1-6
clone size: .

CDR3 DNA: TGCGCCAGCAGCCAAGATGTCCCAGCGGGGGGGCCGGGGGAGCAGTACTTC
CDR3 protein: CASSQDVPAGGPGEQYF
V gene: TRBV4-1
D gene: TRBD2
J gene: TRBJ2-7
clone size: .

CDR3 DNA: TGCAGCGGGGGGGATAGCAATCAGCCCCAGCATTTT
CDR3 protein: CSGGDSNQPQHF
V gene: TRBV29-1
D gene: .
J gene: TRBJ1-5
clone size: .

CDR3 DNA: TGTGCCAGCAGTTACACGGGACTAGCGGGGATATTAAACACAGATACGCAGTATTTT
CDR3 protein: CASSYTGLAGILNTDTQYF
V gene: TRBV27
D gene: TRBD2
J gene: TRBJ2-3
clone size: once

CDR3 DNA: TGTGCCACCCGGTCGGGGGGCTCCTACTATGGCTACACCTTC
CDR3 protein: CATRSGGSYYGYTF
V gene: TRBV10-3
D gene: .
J gene: TRBJ1-2
clone size: few

CDR3 DNA: TGTGCCAGCAGCTTCAGCTCTCCTTATAGCGGGGCGACCCAAGAGACCCAGTACTTC
CDR3 protein: CASSFSSPYSGATQETQYF
V gene: TRBV11-1
D gene: TRBD2
J gene: TRBJ2-5
clone size: .

CDR3 DNA: TGCGCCAGCAGCTTGCCCCCGGGACACATCCAAGAGACCCAGTACTTC
CDR3 protein: CASSLPPGHIQETQYF
V gene: TRBV5-1
D gene: .
J gene: TRBJ2-5
clone size: .

CDR3 DNA: TGTGCCAGTACCTACGGGACAGGGGCCCTTAACTATGGCTACACCTTC
CDR3 protein: CASTYGTGALNYGYTF
V gene: TRBV19
D gene: TRBD1
J gene: TRBJ1-2
clone size: .

CDR3 DNA: TGTGCCAGCAGTGACTCGACAGGGGTTGCCGGCTACACCTTC
CDR3 protein: CASSDSTGVAGYTF
V gene: TRBV6-1
D gene: TRBD1
J gene: TRBJ1-2
clone size: .

CDR3 DNA: TGTGCCAGCAGTCGGACTCTGGTTTCCACTGAAGCTTTCTTT
CDR3 protein: CASSRTLVSTEAFF
V gene: TRBV6-5
D gene: .
J gene: TRBJ1-1
clone size: .

CDR3 DNA: TGTGCCACCAGCAGGGGGGGACAGACCTACGAGCAGTACTTC
CDR3 protein: CATSRGGQTYEQYF
V gene: TRBV15
D gene: .
J gene: TRBJ2-7
clone size: few

CDR3 DNA: TGTGCCAGCAGCGTAAGTCTAGCGGAGACCCAGTACTTC
CDR3 protein: CASSVSLAETQYF
V gene: TRBV9
D gene: .
J gene: TRBJ2-5
clone size: few

CDR3 DNA: TGTGCCAGCAGCGCCATTCGGGTCGACCGGGACAGGGGGCGGCGGCCCCAGCATTTT
CDR3 protein: CASSAIRVDRDRGRRPQHF
V gene: TRBV21-1
D gene: .
J gene: TRBJ1-5
clone size: .

CDR3 DNA: TGTGCCAGCAGCTCCCAGGACGAGCAGTTCTTC
CDR3 protein: CASSSQDEQFF
V gene: TRBV7-3
D gene: .
J gene: TRBJ2-1
clone size: .

CDR3 DNA: TGTGCCAGCAGCTCTTTCGTGATGGCCACTGAAGCTTTCTTT
CDR3 protein: CASSSFVMATEAFF
V gene: TRBV7-2
D gene: .
J gene: TRBJ1-1
clone size: .

CDR3 DNA: TGTGCCAGCAGTGAGTACGGGACAGGACCCTACGAGCAGTACTTC
CDR3 protein: CASSEYGTGPYEQYF
V gene: TRBV6-1
D gene: TRBD1
J gene: TRBJ2-7
clone size: .

CDR3 DNA: TGCGCCAGCAGCCAACAGGGAGCTTATGAAAAACTGTTTTTT
CDR3 protein: CASSQQGAYEKLFF
V gene: TRBV5-1
D gene: .
J gene: TRBJ1-4
clone size: .

CDR3 DNA: TGCGCCAGCAGCCCCGGGACAGTTTCCGCTGGCTACACCTTC
CDR3 protein: CASSPGTVSAGYTF
V gene: TRBV5-1
D gene: TRBD1
J gene: TRBJ1-2
clone size: few

CDR3 DNA: TGTGCCATCAGTGAGGGATGGGGACAGGGCAATGAGCAGTTCTTC
CDR3 protein: CAISEGWGQGNEQFF
V gene: TRBV10-3
D gene: TRBD1
J gene: TRBJ2-1
clone size: .

CDR3 DNA: TGTGCCAGCAGCTTATTCCAGCGGCCTGGAAACACCATATATTTT
CDR3 protein: CASSLFQRPGNTIYF
V gene: TRBV7-2
D gene: .
J gene: TRBJ1-3
clone size: .

CDR3 DNA: TGCGCCAGCAGCCAAGAACTAAGAGCGGGGGGGGTTACAGAAGAGACCCAGTACTTC
CDR3 protein: CASSQELRAGGVTEETQYF
V gene: TRBV4-3
D gene: TRBD2
J gene: TRBJ2-5
clone size: .

CDR3 DNA: TGTGCCAGCAGCAAGCCAAGGGGACAGGGACCTTACGAGCAGTACTTC
CDR3 protein: CASSKPRGQGPYEQYF
V gene: TRBV21-1
D gene: .
J gene: TRBJ2-7
clone size: .

CDR3 DNA: TGCAGCGTTGAAGAGGCCACAGTGGGGGAAAAACTGTTTTTT
CDR3 protein: CSVEEATVGEKLFF
V gene: TRBV29-1
D gene: .
J gene: TRBJ1-4
clone size: once

CDR3 DNA: TGCGCCAGCAGCCAAGGGTTTGTTAGGAGCTCCTATAATTCACCCCTCCACTTT
CDR3 protein: CASSQGFVRSSYNSPLHF
V gene: TRBV4-1
D gene: .
J gene: TRBJ1-6
clone size: .

CDR3 DNA: TGTGCCAGCAGCTTGACTAGCTCAGATACGCAGTATTTT
CDR3 protein: CASSLTSSDTQYF
V gene: TRBV11-3
D gene: TRBD2
J gene: TRBJ2-3
clone size: once

CDR3 DNA: TGTGCCAGTAAACCCAGCCAGGGGGCGCGATCGCACGAGCAGTACTTC
CDR3 protein: CASKPSQGARSHEQYF
V gene: TRBV19
D gene: TRBD1
J gene: TRBJ2-7
clone size: .